The next 7 T cell receptor beta chains were all read from a single sample in a study of T cells in Graves' hyperthyroidism and ophthalmopathy. RNA transcripts gave rise to amplified TCR beta CDR3 regions. Researchers ran a first-round RT-PCR on the TCR CDR3 using the HTBI primer set. Via MiXCR, TCRdb re-called the multiplex PCR reads, giving one row per CDR3 protein. The table records roughly 260,000 distinct CDR3 sequences, 14% to 15% of them present only once. Sequencing input: blood. The source is a woman aged 40-49 years with Graves' hyperthyroidism that later progressed to Graves' ophthalmopathy.

At least ten counts were recorded for this clonotype. This chain uses TRBV15 with TRBJ2-2; D is unclear. Germline loops: CDR1 LNHNV, CDR2 YYDKDF (reference sequence). The germline V and J ends were trimmed by 1 base and 1 base, with 1 base remaining between them. This CDR3 has 13 amino acids. CDR3 in DNA: TGTGCCACCAGCAGAGGGAACACCGGGGAGCTGTTTTTT. Translating gives CATSRGNTGELFF.

This clonotype has only one observation. V usage is TRBV4-1 and J usage is TRBJ2-7; 10 bases are shared with TRBD2. The CDR3 runs to 14 residues. With 1 base clipped from V and 3 bases from J, the junction kept 0 bases outside the gene matches. Per the germline V gene, CDR1 is MGHRA and CDR2 is YSYEKL. DNA of the CDR3: TGCGCCAGCAGCCAAGGGACTAGCGGCTACGAGCAGTACTTC. Encoded protein: CASSQGTSGYEQYF.

This clonotype was detected ten times or more. V gene TRBV7-9 combines with J gene TRBJ2-2; TRBD2 is a possible D gene (6 bases). Trimming cost V 4 bases and J 5 bases, with 17 bases left between them. Germline assignment: CDR1 SEHNR and CDR2 FQNEAQ (reference sequence). The CDR3 extends over 16 amino acids. The CDR3 region is CASSSLPAGPTGELFF. The CDR3 DNA is TGTGCCAGCAGCTCTCTTCCGGCGGGACCAACCGGGGAGCTGTTTTTT.

This clonotype was recorded a few times. In DNA form, the CDR3 reads TGCAGCGTTTCCCCTACGGGAGACTATGGCTACACCTTC. This sequence encodes CSVSPTGDYGYTF. V gene TRBV29-1 combines with J gene TRBJ1-2, with D unclear. CDR1 and CDR2 from the germline V gene are SQVTM and ANQGSEA. The CDR3 sequence is 13 residues long. V was cut by 5 bases and J by 3 bases, with 13 bases left in between.

This clonotype was picked up a small number of times. The chain recombines TRBV30 with TRBJ2-7; a weak D match, TRBD1 (6 bases). Germline V lookup: CDR1 GTSNPN, CDR2 SVGIG (reference sequence). The CDR3 runs 12 residues. V shed 4 bases and J shed 7 bases, with 14 bases lying between them. The CDR3 here is CAWIQGSGEQYF. The CDR3 bases are TGTGCCTGGATACAGGGATCGGGGGAGCAGTACTTC.

Many counts were recorded for this clonotype. The chain has TRBV2 and TRBJ2-7; 8 bases are shared with TRBD2. The CDR3 extends over 14 amino acids. Unmatched junction bases numbered 6, after V lost 6 bases and J lost 2 bases. Germline assignment: CDR1 SNHLY and CDR2 FYNNEI. The CDR3 is CASSLLAETYEQYF. The CDR3 DNA reads TGTGCCAGCAGCCTACTAGCGGAAACCTACGAGCAGTACTTC.

This clonotype was seen many times. The chain couples TRBV5-1 to TRBJ2-7; 7 nucleotides line up with TRBD2. Germline assignment: CDR1 SGHRS and CDR2 YFSETQ. V gave up 4 bases and J gave up 4 bases; unmatched junction bases: 5. The CDR3 is 13 amino acids. CDR3 DNA sequence: TGCGCCAGCAGCGCCGAGGGAGGGTACGAGCAGTACTTC. Translating gives CASSAEGGYEQYF.